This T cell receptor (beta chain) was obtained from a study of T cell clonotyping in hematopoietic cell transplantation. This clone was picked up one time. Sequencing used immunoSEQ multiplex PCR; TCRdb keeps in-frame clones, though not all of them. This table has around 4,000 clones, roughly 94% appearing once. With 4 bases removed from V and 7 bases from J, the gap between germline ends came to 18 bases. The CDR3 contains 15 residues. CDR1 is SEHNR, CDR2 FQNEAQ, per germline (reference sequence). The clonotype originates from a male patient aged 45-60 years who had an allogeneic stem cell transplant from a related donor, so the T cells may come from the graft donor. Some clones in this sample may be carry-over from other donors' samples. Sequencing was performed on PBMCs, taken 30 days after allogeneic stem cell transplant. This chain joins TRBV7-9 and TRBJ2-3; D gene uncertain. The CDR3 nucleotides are TGTGCCAGCAGCTCCCACCGGCATAACACGAATACGCAGTATTTT. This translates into CASSSHRHNTNTQYF.